A single sample is the source of the 25 T cell receptor beta chains below, sequenced in a study of post-analysis software for immune sequencing data. Study observations and caveats: A handful of TRBV segments were significantly more frequent in patients than in controls. TRBV5-6, TRBV5-1 and TRBV20-1 were among these segments.

These TCRs are of unknown antigen specificity. Libraries were made from TCR beta cDNA, and they carried unique molecular identifiers. TCRdb re-called the PCR reads through MiXCR, storing one row per CDR3 protein. Of 350,000 to 450,000 distinct CDR3 sequences listed, roughly 38% are singletons. Source material: blood. These receptors all come from a girl aged 2 to 9 with multiple sclerosis.

This clonotype was seen only a few times. The chain uses TRBV7-8 and TRBJ1-1; maybe TRBD1 (6 bases). Germline CDR1 reads SGHVS; CDR2 reads FQNEAQ. V was trimmed by 1 base and J by 3 bases, leaving 18 bases between them. The CDR3 is made up of 17 amino acids. The CDR3 DNA is TGTGCCAGCAGCTTAGAACGTTGGTTGGGGGCGGACACTGAAGCTTTCTTT. It encodes CASSLERWLGADTEAFF.

The chain has TRBV19 and TRBJ2-7; 7 bases line up with TRBD1. V was clipped by 6 bases and J by 2 bases; unmatched bases: 7. From germline, CDR1 is LNHDA and CDR2 SQIVND (reference sequence). This CDR3 spans 14 amino acids. The CDR3 region has the DNA TGTGCCAGTAGCAACCGGGACAGAACCTACGAGCAGTACTTC. It translates to CASSNRDRTYEQYF.

The chain combines TRBV7-8 with TRBJ2-5; the D gene is possibly TRBD2 (6 bases). CDR1 and CDR2 from the germline V gene are SGHVS and FQNEAQ. Trimming shortened V by 5 bases and J by 2 bases, and 18 bases separated the two germline ends. The CDR3 loop spans 16 amino acids. In nucleotides, the CDR3 is TGTGCCAGCAGCCGCCTCTCCGGGCGGGGTCAAGAGACCCAGTACTTC. Translation: CASSRLSGRGQETQYF.

This sequence joins TRBV11-1 and TRBJ2-7, with TRBD1 matching 9 bases. Germline CDR1 is SGHAT and CDR2 is FQDESV (reference sequence). V lost 5 bases, J lost 2 bases, and 7 bases stayed unmatched. The CDR3 covers 15 residues. The DNA of the CDR3 is TGTGCCAGCAGCCCCGGGACAGGGCTGACCTACGAGCAGTACTTC. This translates into CASSPGTGLTYEQYF.

This clonotype was counted a few times. This chain joins TRBV12-3 or TRBV12-4 and TRBJ2-1; D ambiguous. The CDR3 totals 10 residues. Trimming pared 6 bases from V and 10 bases from J, leaving 7 bases between. CDR3 residues: CASSISEQFF. DNA of the CDR3: TGTGCCAGCAGCATTAGCGAGCAGTTCTTC.

The chain carries TRBV29-1 and TRBJ2-6; 8 nucleotides align to TRBD1. The CDR3 has 17 residues. Germline CDR1 reads SQVTM; CDR2 reads ANQGSEA. V trimming: 2 bases; J trimming: 2 bases; junction bases outside the gene matches: 8. This chain's CDR3 is CSVERVQGAAGANVLTF. The CDR3 DNA sequence: TGCAGCGTTGAACGAGTCCAGGGGGCCGCTGGGGCCAACGTCCTGACTTTC. The full variable domain, in which reference TRBV29-1 and TRBJ2-6 provide the parts outside the CDR3, is SAVISQKPSRDICQRGTSLTIQCQVDSQVTMMFWYRQQPGQSLTLIATANQGSEATYESGFVIDKFPISRPNLTFSTLTVSNMSPEDSSIYLCSVERVQGAAGANVLTFGAGSRLTVL.

The chain carries TRBV12-3 or TRBV12-4 and TRBJ2-1; possibly TRBD1 for D (6 bases). The CDR3 runs 15 residues. V was cut by 9 bases and J by 6 bases, with 21 bases left in between. The CDR3 DNA sequence: TGTGCCAGTAGTAAGAACCAGGGGTCCCTCAATGAGCAGTTCTTC. It is translated as CASSKNQGSLNEQFF.

V is TRBV29-1 and J is TRBJ1-5; TRBD1 agrees at 7 bases. CDR1 SQVTM and CDR2 ANQGSEA come from the germline V gene. The CDR3 loop spans 13 amino acids. The V and J ends lost 6 bases and 5 bases, in that order; junction bases with no gene match: 7. Written as DNA, the CDR3 is TGCAGCGTAGCAGGGGGACCGGATCAGCCCCAGCATTTT. Its translation is CSVAGGPDQPQHF.

The rearrangement uses TRBV6-5 and TRBJ1-1; D unresolved. The CDR3 spans 15 residues. The V and J ends lost 0 bases and 8 bases respectively, with 16 bases between them. Germline CDR1 reads MNHEY; CDR2 reads SVGAGI. In DNA form, the CDR3 reads TGTGCCAGCAGTTACTCGATATCCGGCAGCACAGAAGCTTTCTTT. Translating it yields CASSYSISGSTEAFF.

On this clonotype itself: The junction differs from germline at one of its ends, possibly a read error. The rearrangement joins TRBV6-2 or TRBV6-3 to TRBJ2-1, with TRBD2 matching 9 bases. Germline V gene data show CDR1 as MNHEY and CDR2 as SVGEGT. The CDR3 spans 17 residues. This chain's CDR3 is CASSYSLAGDSYNEQFF. The CDR3 DNA follows: TGTGCCAGCAGCTACTCGTTAGCGGGGGACTCCTACAATGAGCAGTTCTTC.

This clonotype was recorded once. V gene TRBV12-3 or TRBV12-4 combines with J gene TRBJ1-4, with no clear D. The V end lost 5 bases, the J end lost 11 bases, and 15 bases lay between the germline ends. The CDR3 runs 13 residues. The CDR3 region has the DNA TGTGCCAGCAGTCCTAGCCACGTTACCAAACTGTTTTTT. Translation gives CASSPSHVTKLFF.

About this clonotype itself: One end of the junction does not line up with germline, which may come from a read error. The chain's CDR3 is CGASPDGSPRYEQYF. DNA of the CDR3: TGCGGTGCTAGCCCCGACGGGTCTCCTAGGTACGAGCAGTACTTC. The gene calls are TRBV20-1 and TRBJ2-7; tentatively, D is TRBD2 (5 bases). The length of the CDR3 is 15 residues. Germline lookup yields CDR1 DFQATT and CDR2 SNEGSKA (reference sequence).

Regarding this clonotype: One end of the junction does not line up with germline, which may come from a read error. The rearrangement links TRBV12-5 to TRBJ2-3, with D possibly matching TRBD2 (6 bases). Germline V gene data show CDR1 as LGHNT and CDR2 as FRNRAP. The CDR3 has 16 residues. CDR3: CASGPRGTGSTDAQYF. The CDR3 DNA reads as TGTGCTAGTGGTCCCCGCGGGACGGGTAGCACAGATGCGCAGTATTTT.

This clonotype showed up just a few times. Sequence at one end of the junction differs from germline and may be a read error. The CDR3 spells CATSFQDDYGYTF. CDR3 sequence (DNA): TGTGCTACCAGTTTCCAGGACGACTATGGCTACACCTTC. V usage is TRBV15 and J usage is TRBJ1-2, with unresolved D. Germline V CDR1 and CDR2: LNHNV, YYDKDF (reference sequence). The CDR3 runs 13 residues.

The V gene is TRBV7-9, the J gene TRBJ2-5; D remains unclear. The CDR3 totals 16 residues. Germline-derived CDR1 and CDR2 are SEHNR and FQNEAQ (reference sequence). Trimming removed 2 bases at V and 5 bases at J, with 18 bases between. The CDR3 DNA reads as TGTGCCAGCAGCTTACGGTCTGGGGTGGGGTTCGAGACCCAGTACTTC. Translating gives CASSLRSGVGFETQYF.

This clonotype has a handful of counts. This chain uses TRBV2 with TRBJ2-1; no clear D gene. CDR1 and CDR2 from the germline V gene are SNHLY and FYNNEI. The V end lost 7 bases, the J end lost 8 bases, and 9 bases lay between the germline ends. The CDR3 covers 11 residues. CDR3 protein: CASKFDHEQFF. DNA for the CDR3: TGTGCCAGCAAATTCGACCATGAGCAGTTCTTC.

The chain links TRBV28 to TRBJ2-1; the D gene could be TRBD1 or TRBD2 (5 bases each). Trimming removed 7 bases at V and 6 bases at J, with 13 bases between. The CDR3 extends over 13 amino acids. Germline CDR1 is MDHEN and CDR2 is SYDVKM. The CDR3 spells CASNPGTGNEQFF. The CDR3 DNA follows: TGTGCCAGCAACCCCGGGACGGGCAATGAGCAGTTCTTC.

The genes are TRBV14 and TRBJ1-1, with D uncertain. V gave up 2 bases and J gave up 1 base, with 11 bases separating them. The germline V gene has CDR1 SGHDN and CDR2 FVKESK. The CDR3 sequence is 15 residues long. The CDR3 sequence: CASSQPEASNTEAFF. The DNA of the CDR3 is TGTGCCAGCAGCCAACCGGAGGCATCGAACACTGAAGCTTTCTTT.

V usage is TRBV6-5 and J usage is TRBJ1-2, with D possibly being TRBD1 (5 bases). Trimming left V 7 bases short and J 0 bases short, with 15 bases between. The CDR3 length is 15 residues. The germline V gene encodes CDR1 MNHEY and CDR2 SVGAGI. CDR3 loop: CASIGPGVSNYGYTF. Here the CDR3 DNA reads TGTGCCAGCATCGGACCGGGGGTTTCTAACTATGGCTACACCTTC.

The chain employs TRBV27 and TRBJ2-1; unclear D gene. This CDR3 has 14 amino acids. CDR1 MNHEY and CDR2 SMNVEV come from the germline V gene (reference sequence). The V end was cut by 7 bases, the J end by 0 bases, with 10 bases between. CDR3 sequence: CASNKAYSYNEQFF. The CDR3 DNA follows: TGTGCCAGCAATAAGGCCTACTCCTACAATGAGCAGTTCTTC.

The chain is built from TRBV5-1 and TRBJ2-3; D is uncertain. This CDR3 is 15 amino acids long. Germline V gives CDR1 SGHRS, CDR2 YFSETQ. V was pared by 2 bases and J by 1 base, with 11 bases between. CDR3 loop: CASSFLAEGTDTQYF. In DNA, the CDR3 is TGCGCCAGCAGCTTTCTTGCCGAAGGCACAGATACGCAGTATTTT.

This clonotype appeared a few times. The rearrangement joins TRBV6-5 to TRBJ1-1; the match to TRBD1 covers 7 bases. CDR1 is MNHEY, CDR2 SVGAGI, per germline. This CDR3 region has 13 residues. With V trimmed by 6 bases and J by 3 bases, 4 bases remained unmatched. This CDR3 reads CASRGQAYTEAFF. CDR3 nucleotides: TGTGCCAGCAGAGGACAGGCCTACACTGAAGCTTTCTTT.

This rearrangement joins TRBV5-1 to TRBJ1-5, with 8 bases identical to TRBD1. Germline V CDR1 and CDR2: SGHRS, YFSETQ. The CDR3 runs 15 residues. V was clipped by 3 bases and J by 4 bases; unmatched bases: 6. The CDR3 region has the DNA TGCGCCAGCAGCTATGGGACAGGCGAAAATCAGCCCCAGCATTTT. This gives the protein CASSYGTGENQPQHF. Full variable domain (remainder filled in from reference TRBV5-1 and TRBJ1-5): KAGVTQTPRYLIKTRGQQVTLSCSPISGHRSVSWYQQTPGQGLQFLFEYFSETQRNKGNFPGRFSGRQFSNSRSEMNVSTLELGDSALYLCASSYGTGENQPQHFGDGTRLSIL.

The table lists this clonotype with a few counts. This chain joins TRBV7-3 and TRBJ2-1; the D gene is possibly TRBD1 (6 bases). This CDR3 spans 16 amino acids. CDR1 and CDR2 from the germline V gene are SGHTA and FQGTGA. V lost 4 bases to trimming and J lost 2 bases, with 15 bases between them. The CDR3 sequence is CASSSSGVPTYNEQFF. The DNA of the CDR3 is TGTGCCAGCAGCTCCTCAGGGGTCCCGACCTACAATGAGCAGTTCTTC.

The sample holds a few counts of this clonotype. J is TRBJ2-5 and V is TRBV6-2 or TRBV6-3; D gene ambiguous. The J call is doubtful: the DNA matches TRBJ2-7 better. Germline V gene sequence: CDR1 MNHEY, CDR2 SVGEGT. This CDR3 comprises 14 residues. The CDR3 DNA reads TGTGCCAGCAGTTACGGATATGGTACGGGCGAGCAGTACTTC. Its translation: CASSYGYGTGEQYF.